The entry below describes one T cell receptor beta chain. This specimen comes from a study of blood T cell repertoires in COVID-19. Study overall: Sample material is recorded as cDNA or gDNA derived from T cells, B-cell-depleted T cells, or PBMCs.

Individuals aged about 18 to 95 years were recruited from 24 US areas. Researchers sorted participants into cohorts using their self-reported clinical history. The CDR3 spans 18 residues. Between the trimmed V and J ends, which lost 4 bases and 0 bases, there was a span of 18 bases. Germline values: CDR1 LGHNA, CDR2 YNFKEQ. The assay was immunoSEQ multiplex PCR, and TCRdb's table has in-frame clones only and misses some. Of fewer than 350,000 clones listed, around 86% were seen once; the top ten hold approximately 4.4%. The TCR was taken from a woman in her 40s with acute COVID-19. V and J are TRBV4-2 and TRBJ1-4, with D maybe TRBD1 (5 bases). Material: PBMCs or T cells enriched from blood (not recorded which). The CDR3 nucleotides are TGTGCCAGCAGCCGCCGAAGACTGACAGTTCCAACTAATGAAAAACTGTTTTTT. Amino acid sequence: CASSRRRLTVPTNEKLFF.